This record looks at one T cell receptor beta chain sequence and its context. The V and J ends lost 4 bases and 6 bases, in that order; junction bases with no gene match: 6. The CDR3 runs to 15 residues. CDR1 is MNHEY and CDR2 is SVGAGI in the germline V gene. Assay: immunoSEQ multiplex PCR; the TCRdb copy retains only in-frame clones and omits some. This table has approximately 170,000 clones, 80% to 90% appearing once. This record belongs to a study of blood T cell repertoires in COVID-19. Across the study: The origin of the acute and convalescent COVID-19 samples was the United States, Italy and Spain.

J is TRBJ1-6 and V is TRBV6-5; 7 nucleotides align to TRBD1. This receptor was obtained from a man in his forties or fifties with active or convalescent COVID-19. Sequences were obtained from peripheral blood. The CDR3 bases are TGTGCCAGCAGTTCAGGGACAGTTGGTAATTCACCCCTCCACTTT. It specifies CASSSGTVGNSPLHF.